This TCR beta chain was captured by sequencing in a study of CD8+CD57+ T cells in acquired aplastic anemia. Background on the study: Across the sorted CD4+ and CD8+ cells, DNA amounts averaged 3.2 ug.

Broader study findings: Roughly 27 shared CD8+ CDR3s appeared highly expressed within patients' immunodominant clones.

This CDR3 has 13 residues. Per germline, CDR1 SQVTM and CDR2 ANQGSEA. V was cut by 4 bases and J by 4 bases, with 14 bases left in between. Using genomic DNA as the template, TCR beta VDJ and CDR3 profiling was carried out. TCRdb processed the reads anew with MiXCR; each CDR3 protein has one entry. The sample shows around 430,000 distinct CDR3 sequences, around 30% of them seen only once. Comment on this clonotype: Its specificity is unknown.

Patients selected for sequencing had displayed CD8+CD57+ cell expansion by flow cytometry. Diagnosis of severe acquired aplastic anemia applied to all patients. At blood sampling, none of the patients had yet received therapy. Sequenced: sorted CD4+, CD8+, or CD8+CD57+ T cells (not recorded which) from PBMCs. The chain carries TRBV29-1 and TRBJ2-7; D is perhaps TRBD1 (6 bases). This TCR came from a human donor with aplastic anemia. CDR3 in amino acids: CSVARGQRYEQYF. The CDR3 DNA is TGCAGCGTTGCAAGAGGACAGAGATACGAGCAGTACTTC.